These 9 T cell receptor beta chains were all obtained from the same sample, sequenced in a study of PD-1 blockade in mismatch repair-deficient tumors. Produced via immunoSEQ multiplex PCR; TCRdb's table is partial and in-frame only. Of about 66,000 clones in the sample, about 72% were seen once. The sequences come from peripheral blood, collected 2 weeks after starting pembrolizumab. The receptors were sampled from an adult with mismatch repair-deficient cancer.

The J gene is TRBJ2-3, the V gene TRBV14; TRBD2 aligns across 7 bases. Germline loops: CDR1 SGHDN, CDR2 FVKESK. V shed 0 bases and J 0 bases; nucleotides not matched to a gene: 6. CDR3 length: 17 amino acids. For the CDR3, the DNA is TGTGCCAGCAGCCAAGATCTCCTAGCGGTTAGCACAGATACGCAGTATTTT. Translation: CASSQDLLAVSTDTQYF.

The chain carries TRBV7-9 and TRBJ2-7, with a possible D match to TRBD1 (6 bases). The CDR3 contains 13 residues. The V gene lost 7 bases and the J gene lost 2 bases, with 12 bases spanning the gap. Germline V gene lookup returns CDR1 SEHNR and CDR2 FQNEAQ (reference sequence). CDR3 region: CASNRDNPYEQYF. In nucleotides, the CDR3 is TGTGCCAGCAACCGGGACAACCCCTACGAGCAGTACTTC.

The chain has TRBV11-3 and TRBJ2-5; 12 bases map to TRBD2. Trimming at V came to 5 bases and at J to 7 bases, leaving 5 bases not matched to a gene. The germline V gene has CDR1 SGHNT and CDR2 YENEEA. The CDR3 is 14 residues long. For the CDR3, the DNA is TGTGCCAGCAGCGGCGCTAGCGGGGGGGTGACCCAGTACTTC. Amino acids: CASSGASGGVTQYF.

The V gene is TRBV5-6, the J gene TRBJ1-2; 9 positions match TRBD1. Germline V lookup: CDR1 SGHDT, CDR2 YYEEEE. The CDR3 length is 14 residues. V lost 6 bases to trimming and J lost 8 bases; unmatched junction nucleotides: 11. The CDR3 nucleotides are TGTGCCAGCACAAAGGACAGGGGCCGGTTGGGCTACACCTTC. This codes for CASTKDRGRLGYTF.

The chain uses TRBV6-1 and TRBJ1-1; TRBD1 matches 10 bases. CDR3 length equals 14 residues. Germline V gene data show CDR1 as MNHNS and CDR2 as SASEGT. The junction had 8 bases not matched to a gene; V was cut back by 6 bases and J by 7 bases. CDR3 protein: CASRGQGDVVEAFF. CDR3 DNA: TGTGCCAGCAGAGGACAGGGGGACGTGGTTGAAGCTTTCTTT.

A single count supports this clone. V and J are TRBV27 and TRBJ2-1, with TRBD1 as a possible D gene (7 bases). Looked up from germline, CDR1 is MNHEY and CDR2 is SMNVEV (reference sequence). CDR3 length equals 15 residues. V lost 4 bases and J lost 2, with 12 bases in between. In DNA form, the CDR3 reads TGTGCCAGCAGTTGGGGGGACAGACCCTACAATGAGCAGTTCTTC. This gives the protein CASSWGDRPYNEQFF.

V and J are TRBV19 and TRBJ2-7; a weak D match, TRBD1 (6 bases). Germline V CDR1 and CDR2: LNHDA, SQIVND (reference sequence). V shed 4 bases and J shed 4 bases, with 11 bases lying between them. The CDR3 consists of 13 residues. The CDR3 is CASSKGTPYEQYF. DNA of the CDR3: TGTGCCAGTAGTAAGGGGACACCATACGAGCAGTACTTC.

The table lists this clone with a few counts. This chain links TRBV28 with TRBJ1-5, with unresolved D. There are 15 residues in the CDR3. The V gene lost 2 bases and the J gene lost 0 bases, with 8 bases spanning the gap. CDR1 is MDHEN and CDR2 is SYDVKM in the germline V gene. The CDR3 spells CASSLLSSSNQPQHF. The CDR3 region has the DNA TGTGCCAGCAGTTTACTGTCCTCTAGCAATCAGCCCCAGCATTTT.

CDR3 sequence: CASRTGGNEQFF. The CDR3 bases are TGTGCCAGTCGGACTGGAGGGAATGAGCAGTTCTTC. The genes are TRBV19 and TRBJ2-1; maybe TRBD2 (6 bases). CDR1 and CDR2 (germline): LNHDA, SQIVND (reference sequence). V lost 8 bases and J 7 bases, leaving 12 bases between the germline ends. The CDR3 consists of 12 residues.